The 7 T cell receptor beta chains in this list originate from one sample, sequenced in a study of radiation and T cells in renal cell carcinoma. Profiling relied on immunoSEQ multiplex PCR, and the TCRdb table lists in-frame clones only, not all of them. The repertoire has 150,000 or so clones, less than 90% of them found once; the top ten carry 11%. Indicated time point: blood 4 weeks post-SBRT, at nephrectomy. Treatment denoted: 15 Gy SBRT to primary tumor, nephrectomy 4 weeks later. Sequencing used blood, obtained from a patient whose treatment included radiotherapy and nephrectomy. The receptor set was obtained from a woman aged 45-65 years with renal cell carcinoma.

This chain uses TRBV18 with TRBJ1-1; no clear D. Trimming left V 0 bases short and J 1 base short, with 6 bases between. The CDR3 totals 14 residues. Germline loops: CDR1 KGHSH, CDR2 LQKENI. For the CDR3, the DNA is TGTGCCAGCTCACCACCGGCCACGAACACTGAAGCTTTCTTT. This gives the protein CASSPPATNTEAFF. The variable domain in full, completed from reference TRBV18 and TRBJ1-1, reads NAGVMQNPRHLVRRRGQEARLRCSPMKGHSHVYWYRQLPEEGLKFMVYLQKENIIDESGMPKERFSAEFPKEGPSILRIQQVVRGDSAAYFCASSPPATNTEAFFGQGTRLTVV.

This clone was seen once. The chain couples TRBV2 to TRBJ1-5, with a tentative D call TRBD1 (5 bases). Deletions cut 3 bases from V and 2 bases from J, with 14 bases between. Germline CDR1 reads SNHLY; CDR2 reads FYNNEI. The CDR3 runs to 16 residues. The chain's CDR3 is CASSDAKGNGNQPQHF. CDR3 in DNA: TGTGCCAGCAGTGATGCAAAGGGGAATGGCAATCAGCCCCAGCATTTT.

The chain uses TRBV4-1 and TRBJ1-1, with TRBD1 matching over 8 bases. The length of the CDR3 is 13 residues. Trimming at V came to 5 bases and at J to 1 base, leaving 0 bases not matched to a gene. Germline V lookup: CDR1 MGHRA, CDR2 YSYEKL. The CDR3 reads CASSGQGNTEAFF. In DNA form, the CDR3 reads TGCGCCAGCAGCGGACAGGGGAACACTGAAGCTTTCTTT.

This chain connects TRBV12-5 to TRBJ1-1; D may be TRBD1 (5 bases). CDR3 length equals 14 residues. V was pared by 0 bases and J by 5 bases, with 10 bases between. Germline V gene lookup returns CDR1 LGHNT and CDR2 FRNRAP. CDR3 DNA: TGTGCTAGTGGTTTGGTTGGGGGGAGAACTGAAGCTTTCTTT. It translates to CASGLVGGRTEAFF.

The count of this clone is one. This chain links TRBV6-1 with TRBJ1-6, with TRBD1 identical over 8 bases. Germline V gene lookup returns CDR1 MNHNS and CDR2 SASEGT. The CDR3 length is 15 residues. The J segment lost 4 bases and the V segment lost 1 base, leaving 0 bases of the junction unmatched. The DNA of the CDR3 is TGTGCCAGCAGTGAAGGGACAGGGTATAATTCACCCCTCCACTTT. Protein sequence: CASSEGTGYNSPLHF.

The chain uses TRBV29-1 and TRBJ1-1, with a weak D call TRBD1 (6 bases). Germline V gene sequence: CDR1 SQVTM, CDR2 ANQGSEA. The V end was cut by 5 bases, the J end by 8 bases, with 15 bases between. CDR3 length: 12 amino acids. CDR3 amino acids: CSVRGATPEAFF. The CDR3 coding sequence is TGCAGCGTTCGGGGGGCGACTCCCGAAGCTTTCTTT.

This CDR3 reads CASTLQGRSYNEQFF. CDR3 nucleotides: TGTGCCAGTACCCTACAGGGGCGCTCCTACAATGAGCAGTTCTTC. This rearrangement joins TRBV19 to TRBJ2-1; 7 bases agree with TRBD1. Per germline, CDR1 LNHDA and CDR2 SQIVND (reference sequence). This CDR3 has 15 amino acids. V lost 7 bases and J lost 0; bases outside the gene matches: 6.